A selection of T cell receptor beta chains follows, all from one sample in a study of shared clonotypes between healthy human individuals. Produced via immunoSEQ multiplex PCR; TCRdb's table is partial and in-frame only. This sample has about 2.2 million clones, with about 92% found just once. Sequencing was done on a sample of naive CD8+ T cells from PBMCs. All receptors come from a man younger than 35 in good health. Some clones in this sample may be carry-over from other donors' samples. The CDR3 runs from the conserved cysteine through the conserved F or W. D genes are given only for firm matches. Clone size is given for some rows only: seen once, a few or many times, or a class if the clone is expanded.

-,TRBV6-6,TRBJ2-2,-,TGTGCCAGCAGTTACTCGCCTGGGACCGGGGAGCTGTTTTTT,CASSYSPGTGELFF
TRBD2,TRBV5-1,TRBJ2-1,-,TGCGCCAGCAGCTTGGCCGGGGGACTAGCGGAGCAGTTCTTC,CASSLAGGLAEQFF
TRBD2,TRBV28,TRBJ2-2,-,TGTGCCAGCAGTTTATCTAGCGGGGACACCGGGGAGCTGTTTTTT,CASSLSSGDTGELFF
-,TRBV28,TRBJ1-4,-,TGTGCCAGCAGTGGGGACCCGCGGGACGAAAAACTGTTTTTT,CASSGDPRDEKLFF
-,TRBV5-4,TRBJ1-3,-,TGTGCCAGCAGCTTGGGGGGAAGCTCTGGAAACACCATATATTTT,CASSLGGSSGNTIYF
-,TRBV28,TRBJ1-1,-,TGTGCCAGCAGTTTTATATTGACCCGGACAGTGAACACTGAAGCTTTCTTT,CASSFILTRTVNTEAFF
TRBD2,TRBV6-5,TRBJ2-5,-,TGTGCCAGCAGTTTCAGACTAGCGGGGCAAGAGACCCAGTACTTC,CASSFRLAGQETQYF
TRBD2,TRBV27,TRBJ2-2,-,TGTGCCAGCAGCCCGGGACTAGCGGAGATTTGGGGGAACACCGGGGAGCTGTTTTTT,CASSPGLAEIWGNTGELFF
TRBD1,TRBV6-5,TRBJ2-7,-,TGTGCCAGCGGGGACAGGGGATACGAGCAGTACTTC,CASGDRGYEQYF
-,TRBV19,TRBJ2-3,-,TGTGCCAGTTCGGGGAGGTATACAGATACGCAGTATTTT,CASSGRYTDTQYF
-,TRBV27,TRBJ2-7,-,TGTGCCAGCAGTTTCGCCCGGGAGTGGTACGAGCAGTACTTC,CASSFAREWYEQYF
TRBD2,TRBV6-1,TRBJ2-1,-,TGTGCCAGCAGGATTAGCGGGAGCTCCTACAATGAGCAGTTCTTC,CASRISGSSYNEQFF
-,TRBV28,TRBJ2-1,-,TGTGCCAGCAGTTTAGTCGTTACAGGGAGGTTGGTCAATGAGCAGTTCTTC,CASSLVVTGRLVNEQFF
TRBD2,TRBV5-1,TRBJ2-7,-,TGCGCCAGCAGCTTGTTGCCCTTCGAACTAGCGGGGGCCTACGAGCAGTACTTC,CASSLLPFELAGAYEQYF
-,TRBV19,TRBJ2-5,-,TGTGCCAGTAGTATAGATCTTGGAGTGCAAGAGACCCAGTACTTC,CASSIDLGVQETQYF
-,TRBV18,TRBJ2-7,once,TGTGCCAGCTCACCTGGGGGGTTAAACTCCTACGAGCAGTACTTC,CASSPGGLNSYEQYF
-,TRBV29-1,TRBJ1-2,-,TGCAGCGCTGAACAGGGACGTAACTATGGCTACACCTTC,CSAEQGRNYGYTF
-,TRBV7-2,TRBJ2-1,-,TGTGCCAGCAGCGTAGGGGGGCCCTACAATGAGCAGTTCTTC,CASSVGGPYNEQFF
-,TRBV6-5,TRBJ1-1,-,TGTGCCAGCAGTTACCAAAGGACAGCCTTTGAAGCTTTCTTT,CASSYQRTAFEAFF
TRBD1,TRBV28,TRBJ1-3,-,TGTGCCAGCAGTCCCCCGGGACAGGGCCTGGGAAACACCATATATTTT,CASSPPGQGLGNTIYF
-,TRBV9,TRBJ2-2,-,TGTGCCAGCAGCACCCACAGGGCCGGGGAGCTGTTTTTT,CASSTHRAGELFF
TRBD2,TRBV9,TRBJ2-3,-,TGTGCCAGCAGCCCGGGACTACCACCCACAGATACGCAGTATTTT,CASSPGLPPTDTQYF
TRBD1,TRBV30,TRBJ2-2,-,TGTGCCTGGGGTCCGGGACAGGGTTGGTCCGGGGAGCTGTTTTTT,CAWGPGQGWSGELFF
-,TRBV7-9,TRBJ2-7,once,TGTGCCAGCAGCTCGACGGGGGGCAGCGAAATCACCTACGAGCAGTACTTC,CASSSTGGSEITYEQYF
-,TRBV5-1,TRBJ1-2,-,TGCGCCAGCAGACCGGGGGGTGACTATGGCTACACCTTC,CASRPGGDYGYTF
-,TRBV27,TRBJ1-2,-,TGTGCCAGCAGCCCCGGGACACCGATCAACTATGGCTACACCTTC,CASSPGTPINYGYTF
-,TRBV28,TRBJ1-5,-,TGTGCCAGCAGACCGGGACATAATAGCAATCAGCCCCAGCATTTT,CASRPGHNSNQPQHF
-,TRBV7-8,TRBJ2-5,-,TGTGCCAGCAGCCCGTACAGGACGGTCCAAGAGACCCAGTACTTC,CASSPYRTVQETQYF
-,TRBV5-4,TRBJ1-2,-,TGTGCCAGCAGTTTTAAACAGGTAGAAGGCTACACCTTC,CASSFKQVEGYTF
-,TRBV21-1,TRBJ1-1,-,TGTGCCAGCAGCAAACAAACAGGGACGGGGACTGAAGCTTTCTTT,CASSKQTGTGTEAFF
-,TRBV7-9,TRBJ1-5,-,TGTGCCACCTCCCACGCAGGGGAAATCAATCAGCCCCAGCATTTT,CATSHAGEINQPQHF
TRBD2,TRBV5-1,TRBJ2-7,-,TGCGCCAGCAGCCGGGTACTAGCGGGAACCGACTACGTCGAGCAGTACTTC,CASSRVLAGTDYVEQYF
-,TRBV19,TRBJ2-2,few,TGTGCCAGTAGTATAGTACAGGGAAGTGGCGGGGAGCTGTTTTTT,CASSIVQGSGGELFF
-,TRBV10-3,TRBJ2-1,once,TGTGCCATCAGTGAGTCGATATCCCAGAGCAATGAGCAGTTCTTC,CAISESISQSNEQFF
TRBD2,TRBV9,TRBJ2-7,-,TGTGCCAGCAGCGTAGATAGCGGGAGGGCCTCCGAGCAGTACTTC,CASSVDSGRASEQYF
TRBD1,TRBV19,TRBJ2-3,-,TGTGCCAGTACCGACCGGGACAGCCGGGATACGCAGTATTTT,CASTDRDSRDTQYF
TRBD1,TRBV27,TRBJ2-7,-,TGTGCCAGCAGTTTAGAAAGGGGGCCCCTCTACGAGCAGTACTTC,CASSLERGPLYEQYF
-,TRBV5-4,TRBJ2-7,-,TGTGCCAGCAGCTCTCGTGACTCCTACGAGCAGTACTTC,CASSSRDSYEQYF
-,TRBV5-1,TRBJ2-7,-,TGCGCCAGCAGCTTGAGGGGAGGAGCTCTTTACGAGCAGTACTTC,CASSLRGGALYEQYF
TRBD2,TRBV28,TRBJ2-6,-,TGTGCCACCTGGCGGGGGGGAGGCTCTGGGGCCAACGTCCTGACTTTC,CATWRGGGSGANVLTF
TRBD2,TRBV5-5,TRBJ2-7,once,TGTGCCAGCAGCTCCCGGACTAGCGGAGCCTACGAGCAGTACTTC,CASSSRTSGAYEQYF
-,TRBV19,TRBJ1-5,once,TGTGCCAGTAGTGACCTTGAAGAGCTCGGTTGGGGTCAGCCCCAGCATTTT,CASSDLEELGWGQPQHF
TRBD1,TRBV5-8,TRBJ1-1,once,TGTGCCAGCAGTCACAGACAGGGGAACGCTGAAGCTTTCTTT,CASSHRQGNAEAFF
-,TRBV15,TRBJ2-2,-,TGTGCCACCAGCAGCTTTCCTTGGGAGACAGGGAGGGATACCGGGGAGCTGTTTTTT,CATSSFPWETGRDTGELFF
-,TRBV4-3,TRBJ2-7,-,TGCGCCAGCAGCCAACTACAGGGTAACGAGCAGTACTTC,CASSQLQGNEQYF
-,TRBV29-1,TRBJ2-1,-,TGCAGCGCCAGCGGAGTTTCCTACAATGAGCAGTTCTTC,CSASGVSYNEQFF
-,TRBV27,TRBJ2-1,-,TGTGCCAGCAGTTTAACCCAGGGCAGTGAGCAGTTCTTC,CASSLTQGSEQFF
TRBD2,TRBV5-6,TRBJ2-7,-,TGTGCCAGCAGCTTCTCCGGGAGGGCCTTTGAGCAGTACTTC,CASSFSGRAFEQYF
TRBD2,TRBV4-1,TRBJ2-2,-,TGCGCCAGCAGCTATTCGCGGGGGTTCACCGGGGAGCTGTTTTTT,CASSYSRGFTGELFF
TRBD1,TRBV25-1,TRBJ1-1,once,TGTGCCAGCAGTCCCATGGGAGGGGGCGCCCCTGAAGCTTTCTTT,CASSPMGGGAPEAFF
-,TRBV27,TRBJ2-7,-,TGTGCCAGCAGTTTAATGGGTCTTTCTCCCTACGAGCAGTACTTC,CASSLMGLSPYEQYF
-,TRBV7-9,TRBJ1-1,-,TGTGCCAGCACCCCTCTGAGGACCACTGAAGCTTTCTTT,CASTPLRTTEAFF
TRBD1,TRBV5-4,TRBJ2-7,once,TGTGCCAGCAGCTTGGGGACAGGGGCCCCACTCTGGCAGTACTTC,CASSLGTGAPLWQYF
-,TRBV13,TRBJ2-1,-,TGTGCCAGCAGCCCCCGAGGCGGGGAAAGAGGCAATGAGCAGTTCTTC,CASSPRGGERGNEQFF